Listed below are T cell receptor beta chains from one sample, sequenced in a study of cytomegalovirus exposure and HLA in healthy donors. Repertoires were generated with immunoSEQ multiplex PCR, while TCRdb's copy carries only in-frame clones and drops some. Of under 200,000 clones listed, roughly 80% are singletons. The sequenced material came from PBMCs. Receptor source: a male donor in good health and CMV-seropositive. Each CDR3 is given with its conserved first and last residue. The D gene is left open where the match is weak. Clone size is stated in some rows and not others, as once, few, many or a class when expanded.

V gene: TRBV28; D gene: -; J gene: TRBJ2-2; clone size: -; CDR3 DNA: TGTGCCAGCAGTCAGGGGTGGGCCGGGGAGCTGTTTTTT; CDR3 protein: CASSQGWAGELFF
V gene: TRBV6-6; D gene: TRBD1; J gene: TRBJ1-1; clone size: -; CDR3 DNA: TGTGCCAGCAGTCTGACCGACAGGGCTAACACTGAAGCTTTCTTT; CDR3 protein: CASSLTDRANTEAFF
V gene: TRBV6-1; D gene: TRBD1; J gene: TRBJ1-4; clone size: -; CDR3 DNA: TGTGCCAGCCGCCGGGACAGGGTGATCAATGAAAAACTGTTTTTT; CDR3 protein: CASRRDRVINEKLFF
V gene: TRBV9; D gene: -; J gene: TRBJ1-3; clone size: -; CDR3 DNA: TGTGCCAGCAGCGCAGGGGCGGCTGGAAACACCATATATTTT; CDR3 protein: CASSAGAAGNTIYF
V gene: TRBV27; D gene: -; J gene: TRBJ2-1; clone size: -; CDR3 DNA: TGTGCCAGCGGGGGCGGCGGGAGATTCAATGAGCAGTTCTTC; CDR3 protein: CASGGGGRFNEQFF
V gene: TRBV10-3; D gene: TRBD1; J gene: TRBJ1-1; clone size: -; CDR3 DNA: TGTGCCATCAGTGAAACAGGGGGATGGACTGAAGCTTTCTTT; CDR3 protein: CAISETGGWTEAFF
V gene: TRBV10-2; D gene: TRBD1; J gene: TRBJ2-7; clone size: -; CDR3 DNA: TGCGCCAGCTTAGGGGGCGCGTCTACCTACGAGCAGTACTTC; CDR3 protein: CASLGGASTYEQYF
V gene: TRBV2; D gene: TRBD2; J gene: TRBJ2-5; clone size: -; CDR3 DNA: TGTGCCAGCAGTCTAGCGGGGGCCGACTCGGAGACCCAGTACTTC; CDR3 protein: CASSLAGADSETQYF
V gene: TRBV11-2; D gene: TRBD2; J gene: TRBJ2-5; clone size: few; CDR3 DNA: TGTGCCAGCAGCTTAGGGACTAGAGAGACCCAGTACTTC; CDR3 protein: CASSLGTRETQYF
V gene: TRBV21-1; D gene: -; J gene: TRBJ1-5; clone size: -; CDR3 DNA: TGTGCCAGCAGCCCCCCGCACCGGGACAGGGAGAAAAGCAATCAGCCCCAGCATTTT; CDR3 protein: CASSPPHRDREKSNQPQHF
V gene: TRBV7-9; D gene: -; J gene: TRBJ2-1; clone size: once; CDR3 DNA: TGTGCCAGCAGTGGGCGGGACAGCTACAATGAGCAGTTCTTC; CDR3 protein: CASSGRDSYNEQFF
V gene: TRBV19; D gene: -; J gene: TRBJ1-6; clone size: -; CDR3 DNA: TGTGCCAGTAGTTCCACAGGGCGGCATTCACCCCTCCACTTT; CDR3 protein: CASSSTGRHSPLHF
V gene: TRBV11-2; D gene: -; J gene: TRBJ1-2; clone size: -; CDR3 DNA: TGTGCCAGCAGCCAGGGCTATGGCTACACCTTC; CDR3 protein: CASSQGYGYTF
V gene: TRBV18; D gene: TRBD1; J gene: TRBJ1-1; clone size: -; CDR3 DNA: TGTGCCAGCTCACCACGATTCAGGGGGGTAGCTGAAGCTTTCTTT; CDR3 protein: CASSPRFRGVAEAFF
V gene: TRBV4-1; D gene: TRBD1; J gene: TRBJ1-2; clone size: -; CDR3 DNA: TGCGCCAGCAGCCACGGGACAGGATATGGCTACACCTTC; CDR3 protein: CASSHGTGYGYTF
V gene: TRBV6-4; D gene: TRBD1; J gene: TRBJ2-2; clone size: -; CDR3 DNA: TGTGCCAGCTCGGACAGGGAGAACACCGGGGAGCTGTTTTTT; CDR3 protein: CASSDRENTGELFF
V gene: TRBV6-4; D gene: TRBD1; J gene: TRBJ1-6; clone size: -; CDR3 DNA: TGTGCCAGCAGTCCGGGACAGTTCAATTCACCCCTCCACTTT; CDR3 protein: CASSPGQFNSPLHF
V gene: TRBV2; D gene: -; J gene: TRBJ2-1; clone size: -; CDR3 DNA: TGTGCCAGCGTCCCAGGTGGCACCTACAATGAGCAGTTCTTC; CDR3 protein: CASVPGGTYNEQFF
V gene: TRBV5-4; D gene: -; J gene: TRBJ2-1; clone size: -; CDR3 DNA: TGTGCCAGCAGCTACGACAGTCACAGCTACAATGAGCAGTTCTTC; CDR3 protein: CASSYDSHSYNEQFF
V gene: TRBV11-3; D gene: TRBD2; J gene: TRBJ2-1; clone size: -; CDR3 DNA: TGTGCCAGCAGCTCTGTAGCGGGGAGGTTCAATGAGCAGTTCTTC; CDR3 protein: CASSSVAGRFNEQFF
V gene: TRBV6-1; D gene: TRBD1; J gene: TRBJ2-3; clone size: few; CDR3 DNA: TGTGCCAGCACAACGGACAGGGGAAGGGATACGCAGTATTTT; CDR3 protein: CASTTDRGRDTQYF
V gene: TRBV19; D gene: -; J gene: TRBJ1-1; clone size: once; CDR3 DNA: TGTGCCAGTCGAGGAGTTTTTGAGAACACTGAAGCTTTCTTT; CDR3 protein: CASRGVFENTEAFF
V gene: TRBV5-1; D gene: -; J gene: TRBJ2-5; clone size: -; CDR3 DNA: TGCGCCAGCAGCTTGCTTCGACCGGGAATGATCCAAGAGACCCAGTACTTC; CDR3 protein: CASSLLRPGMIQETQYF
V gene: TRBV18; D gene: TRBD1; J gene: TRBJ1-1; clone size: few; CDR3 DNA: TGTGCCAGCTCCCTAGGACAGGGGATGGGGCCAAACACTGAAGCTTTCTTT; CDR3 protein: CASSLGQGMGPNTEAFF
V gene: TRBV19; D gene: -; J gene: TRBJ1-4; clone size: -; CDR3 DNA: TGTGCCAGTAGTCCCCGGCCGACAGTACCAGAAAAACTGTTTTTT; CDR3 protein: CASSPRPTVPEKLFF
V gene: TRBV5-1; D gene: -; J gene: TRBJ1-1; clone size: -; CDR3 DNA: TGCGCCAGCAGCTTGTGGAGGTTAGGGGCAGGGGCTACGAACACTGAAGCTTTCTTT; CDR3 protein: CASSLWRLGAGATNTEAFF
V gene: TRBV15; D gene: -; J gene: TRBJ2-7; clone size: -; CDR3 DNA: TGTGCCACCAGCAGAGATCTGGGCCAATCCTACGAGCAGTACTTC; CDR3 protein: CATSRDLGQSYEQYF
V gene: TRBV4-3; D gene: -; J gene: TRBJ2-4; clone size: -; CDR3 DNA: TGCGCCAGCAGCCAAGATCTAATAGACAGGCTTTTAGCCAAAAACATTCAGTACTTC; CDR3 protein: CASSQDLIDRLLAKNIQYF
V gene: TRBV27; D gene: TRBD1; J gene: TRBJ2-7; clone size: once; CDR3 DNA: TGTGCCAGCAGTTTGTGGTCCACAGGGGTTTCCTACGAGCAGTACTTC; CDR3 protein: CASSLWSTGVSYEQYF
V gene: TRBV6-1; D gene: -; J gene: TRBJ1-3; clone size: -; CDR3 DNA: TGTGCCAGCAGTGAAGCGGTACGGGGGGGCTCGTCTGGAAACACCATATATTTT; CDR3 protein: CASSEAVRGGSSGNTIYF
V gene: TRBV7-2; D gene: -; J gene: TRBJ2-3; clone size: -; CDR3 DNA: TGTGCCAGCAGCTCCCCTCCCACAGATACGCAGTATTTT; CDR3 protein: CASSSPPTDTQYF
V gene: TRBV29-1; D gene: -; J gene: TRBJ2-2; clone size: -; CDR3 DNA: TGCAGCGCCCCTGGGGCAGGCGTTAACGGCGGGGAGCTGTTTTTT; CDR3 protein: CSAPGAGVNGGELFF
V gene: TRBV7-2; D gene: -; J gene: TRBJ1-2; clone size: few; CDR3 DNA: TGTGCCAGCAGCCAACAACAGGGTAACTATGGCTACACCTTC; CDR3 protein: CASSQQQGNYGYTF
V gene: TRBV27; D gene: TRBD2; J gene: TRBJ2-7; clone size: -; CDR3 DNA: TGTGCCAGCAGTTTAGGAACTAGCGGAGAGTCCTCCTACGAGCAGTACTTC; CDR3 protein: CASSLGTSGESSYEQYF
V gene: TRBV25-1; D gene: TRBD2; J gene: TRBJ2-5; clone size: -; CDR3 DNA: TGTGCCAGCAGTGAGCCGACTAGCGGGAGGGGCCCAGAGACCCAGTACTTC; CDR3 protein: CASSEPTSGRGPETQYF
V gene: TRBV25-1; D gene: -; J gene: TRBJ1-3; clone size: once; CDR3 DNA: TGTGCCAGCAGTGAATACAGGGGCTCTGGAAACACCATATATTTT; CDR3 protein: CASSEYRGSGNTIYF
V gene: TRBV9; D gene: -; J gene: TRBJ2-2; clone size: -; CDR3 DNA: TGTGCCAGCAGCGTTAGACGCGGACTACCGACCGGGGAGCTGTTTTTT; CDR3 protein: CASSVRRGLPTGELFF
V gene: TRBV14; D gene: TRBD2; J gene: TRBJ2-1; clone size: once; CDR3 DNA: TGTGCCAGCAGCCACCTGACTAGCGGGACCAATGAGCAGTTCTTC; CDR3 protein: CASSHLTSGTNEQFF
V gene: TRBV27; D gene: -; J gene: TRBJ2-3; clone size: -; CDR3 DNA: TGTGCCAGCAGTTTGACATTAGCGGATACGCAGTATTTT; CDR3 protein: CASSLTLADTQYF
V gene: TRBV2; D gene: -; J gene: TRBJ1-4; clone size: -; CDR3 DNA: TGTGCCAGCAGTGTTCGGGGGGGAAGGACTAATGAAAAACTGTTTTTT; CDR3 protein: CASSVRGGRTNEKLFF
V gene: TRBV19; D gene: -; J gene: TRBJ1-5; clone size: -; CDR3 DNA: TGTGCCAGTAGTATTTTGCTACAGGGCAGTCAGCCCCAGCATTTT; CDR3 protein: CASSILLQGSQPQHF
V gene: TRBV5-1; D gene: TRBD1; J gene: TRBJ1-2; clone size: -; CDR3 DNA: TGCGCCAGCAGCAAGGCTCAGGGGGAGGACTATGGCTACACCTTC; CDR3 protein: CASSKAQGEDYGYTF
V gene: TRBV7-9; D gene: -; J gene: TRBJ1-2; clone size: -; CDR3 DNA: TGTGCCAGCAGCTTAAGACAGGCTAACTATGGCTACACCTTC; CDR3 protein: CASSLRQANYGYTF
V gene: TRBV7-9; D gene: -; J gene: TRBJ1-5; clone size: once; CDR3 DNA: TGTGCCAGCAGCCCGACAGGCAATCAGCCCCAGCATTTT; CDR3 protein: CASSPTGNQPQHF
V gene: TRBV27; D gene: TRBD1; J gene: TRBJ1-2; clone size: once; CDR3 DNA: TGTGCCAGCAGTCCGACGGACAGGGGCCACTATGGCTACACCTTC; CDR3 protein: CASSPTDRGHYGYTF
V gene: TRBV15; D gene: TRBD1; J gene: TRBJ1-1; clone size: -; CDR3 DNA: TGTGCCACCAGCAGACTAAAACAGGGGGGAGCTTTCTTT; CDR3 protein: CATSRLKQGGAFF
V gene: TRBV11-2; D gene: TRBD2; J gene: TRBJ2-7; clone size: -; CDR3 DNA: TGTGCCAGCAGCTTAGCTGGGACTACCTTTGGCTACGAGCAGTACTTC; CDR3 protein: CASSLAGTTFGYEQYF
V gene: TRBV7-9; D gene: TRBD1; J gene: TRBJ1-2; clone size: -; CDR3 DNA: TGTTCCAGCAGCTATTCAGGGGGCGATGGCTACACCTTC; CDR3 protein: CSSSYSGGDGYTF
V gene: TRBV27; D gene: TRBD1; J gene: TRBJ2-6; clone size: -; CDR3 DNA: TGTGCCAGCAGGGACAGGGTAACTGGGGCCAACGTCCTGACTTTC; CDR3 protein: CASRDRVTGANVLTF
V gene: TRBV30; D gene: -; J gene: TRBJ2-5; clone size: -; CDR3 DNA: TGTGCCTGGAGTGTAATCAGGTCAGGTCAAGAGACCCAGTACTTC; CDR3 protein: CAWSVIRSGQETQYF
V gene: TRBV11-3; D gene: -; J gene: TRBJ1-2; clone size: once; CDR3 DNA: TGTGCCAGCAGCCTCGAAGGAGGGATCGGCTACACCTTC; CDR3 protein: CASSLEGGIGYTF